Each of the 5 T cell receptor beta chains below was sequenced from the same sample in a study of tumor and adjacent non-tumor tissue in lung cancer. Three rounds of nested PCR, following a modified ARM-PCR protocol, produced the TCRbeta library. MiXCR was run by TCRdb on the multiplex PCR reads, yielding one entry per CDR3 protein. Here the sample spans approximately 76,000 distinct CDR3 sequences, around 65% being singletons. No cell sorting was done before RNA was extracted from the tissue. The sample was lung tumor tissue. The receptor source for this set is a woman in her 70s with non-small cell lung cancer.

Concerning this clonotype: Lacking the conserved final phenylalanine or tryptophan, this CDR3 likely reflects a read error. The chain joins TRBV30 to TRBJ1-1; D not certain. V lost 8 bases and J lost 1, with 17 bases in between. The CDR3 sequence is 14 residues long. Germline assignment: CDR1 GTSNPN and CDR2 SVGIG (reference sequence). The CDR3 spells CANSAFSWNTEAFL. CDR3 bases: TGTGCCAACTCGGCGTTTAGCTGGAACACTGAAGCTTTCCTT.

The rearrangement uses TRBV5-1 and TRBJ2-3; 9 bases line up with TRBD2. The ends lost 0 bases at V and 3 bases at J; junction bases unmatched: 5. The CDR3 extends over 16 amino acids. The V gene's germline CDR1 is SGHRS and CDR2 YFSETQ. The CDR3 sequence is CASSLVAGDRTDTQYF. The CDR3 DNA sequence: TGCGCCAGCAGCTTGGTAGCGGGAGATAGGACAGATACGCAGTATTTT.

Note on this clonotype: A read error is likely, as this CDR3 ends without the conserved phenylalanine or tryptophan. This rearrangement joins TRBV4-1 to TRBJ1-5; D is unclear. The CDR3 is 16 residues long. Germline CDR1 reads MGHRA; CDR2 reads YSYEKL. The chain's CDR3 is CASSSSQTYSNRPQHL. CDR3 sequence (DNA): TGCGCCAGCAGCTCGTCTCAGACCTATAGCAATCGGCCCCAGCATCTT.

This clonotype came up a few times. This could be a read error, since a much larger clone is one nucleotide away. The CDR3 bases are TGTGCCAGCAGTTACCGGCGGGTCTTCGGGGGGGCCTACGAGCAGTACTTC. Translating gives CASSYRRVFGGAYEQYF. The chain links TRBV6-5 to TRBJ2-7, with 8 bases lining up with TRBD2. Germline V gene lookup returns CDR1 MNHEY and CDR2 SVGAGI. The CDR3 is 17 residues long. V shed 2 bases, J shed 2 bases, and the junction held 11 bases outside the gene matches.

Comment on this clonotype: With a much larger clone just one base away, this may be a read error. V and J are TRBV5-1 and TRBJ2-7, with 8 bases aligning to TRBD2. The CDR3 is made up of 14 amino acids. Germline V gene lookup returns CDR1 SGHRS and CDR2 YFSETQ. As DNA, the CDR3 is TGCGCCAGCAGCTCTAGCGGGCCGCCCTACGATCAGTACTTC. Translated, it gives CASSSSGPPYDQYF.